This section outlines one T cell receptor (beta chain) sequence together with its context. Profiled with immunoSEQ multiplex PCR; TCRdb holds only in-frame clones, not every one. Here the sample spans about 160,000 clones, roughly 92% being singletons. The source of the sample is a study of T cell responses to AZD1222 COVID-19 vaccine. CDR3 length: 13 residues. This TCR derives from an adult who received the AZD1222 COVID-19 vaccine. J is TRBJ2-1 and V is TRBV21-1. TRBV21-1 has pseudogene status. Sequenced here: peripheral blood, sampled 28 days after the second AZD1222 dose. CDR3 nucleotides: TGTGCCAGCCTCCCATCGGAAGCCGGTGAGCAGTTCTTC. As protein: CASLPSEAGEQFF.